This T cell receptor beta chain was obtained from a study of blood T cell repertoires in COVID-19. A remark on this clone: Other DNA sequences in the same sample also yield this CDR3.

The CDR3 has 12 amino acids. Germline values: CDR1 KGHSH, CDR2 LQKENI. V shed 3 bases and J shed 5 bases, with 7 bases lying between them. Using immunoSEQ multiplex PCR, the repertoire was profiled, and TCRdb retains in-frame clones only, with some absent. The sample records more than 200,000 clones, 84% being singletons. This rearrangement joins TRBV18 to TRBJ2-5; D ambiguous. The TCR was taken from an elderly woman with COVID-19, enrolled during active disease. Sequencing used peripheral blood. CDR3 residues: CASSPQQETQYF. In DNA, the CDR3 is TGTGCCAGCTCACCTCAACAGGAGACCCAGTACTTC. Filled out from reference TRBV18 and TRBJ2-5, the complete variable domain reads NAGVMQNPRHLVRRRGQEARLRCSPMKGHSHVYWYRQLPEEGLKFMVYLQKENIIDESGMPKERFSAEFPKEGPSILRIQQVVRGDSAAYFCASSPQQETQYFGPGTRLLVL.